These 25 T cell receptor beta chains were sequenced from one sample in a study of cytotoxic CD8 clonotypes in ibrutinib-treated CLL. The protocol was immunoSEQ multiplex PCR, while the TCRdb copy is restricted to in-frame clones and leaves out a portion. The sample consists of fewer than 90,000 clones, roughly 86% of them appearing once. The sequenced sample was PBMCs, obtained before ibrutinib treatment. The receptors shown here come from a human donor with chronic lymphocytic leukemia.

The V gene is TRBV20-1, the J gene TRBJ2-1; D remains ambiguous. Germline CDR1 reads DFQATT; CDR2 reads SNEGSKA (reference sequence). The CDR3 length is 10 residues. V was trimmed by 6 bases and J by 9 bases, leaving 9 bases between them. CDR3 region: CSAHGGEQFF. As DNA, the CDR3 is TGCAGTGCCCACGGCGGTGAGCAGTTCTTC.

The CDR3 reads CASSYSSGRGDEQFF. The CDR3 bases are TGTGCCAGCAGTTACTCTAGCGGGCGGGGGGATGAGCAGTTCTTC. The chain carries TRBV6-6 and TRBJ2-1; 8 positions match TRBD2. The CDR3 contains 15 residues. CDR1 and CDR2 from the germline V gene are MNHNY and SVGAGI (reference sequence). Germline trimming cut 0 bases from V and 8 bases from J; bases unmatched to any gene: 6.

CDR3 coding DNA: TGCGCCAGCAGCCAGGGCTATGGCTACACCTTC. This translates into CASSQGYGYTF. The chain couples TRBV4-3 to TRBJ1-2, with D uncertain. The CDR3 is made up of 11 amino acids. CDR1 LGHNA and CDR2 YSLEER come from the germline V gene. V was trimmed by 3 bases and J by 4 bases, leaving 3 bases between them.

This clone appeared a few times. This chain joins TRBV11-1 and TRBJ2-7, with D perhaps assigned TRBD1 or TRBD2 (6 bases each). The V gene lost 8 bases and the J gene lost 3 bases, with 8 bases spanning the gap. The germline CDR1 and CDR2 sequences are SGHAT and FQDESV (reference sequence). This CDR3 has 11 residues. CDR3: CASGGHYEQYF. The CDR3, as DNA: TGTGCCAGCGGGGGGCACTACGAGCAGTACTTC.

CDR3 residues: CASSPQSYEQYF. The CDR3 DNA sequence: TGTGCCAGCAGCCCCCAGAGCTACGAGCAGTACTTC. The chain couples TRBV2 to TRBJ2-7; D gene unclear. The CDR3 extends over 12 amino acids. V lost 6 bases to trimming and J lost 3 bases, with 9 bases between them. Germline V lookup: CDR1 SNHLY, CDR2 FYNNEI.

This clone was observed once. The chain is built from TRBV6-5 and TRBJ2-7, with D possibly TRBD2 on 6 matching bases. Trimming cost V 0 bases and J 3 bases, with 12 bases left between them. Looked up from germline, CDR1 is MNHEY and CDR2 is SVGAGI. The CDR3 length is 15 residues. The CDR3 loop is CASSYSIGGDYEQYF. The CDR3 coding sequence is TGTGCCAGCAGTTACTCTATAGGAGGGGACTACGAGCAGTACTTC.

The chain recombines TRBV2 with TRBJ1-4; the D gene is possibly TRBD1 (6 bases). Germline V gene lookup returns CDR1 SNHLY and CDR2 FYNNEI. V was shortened by 11 bases and J by 6 bases, with 25 bases between the two germline ends. The CDR3 totals 16 residues. CDR3 in DNA: TGTGCCCAGCAGCGGTATTCTGGGGGCCTAGATGAAAAACTGTTTTTT. Translation: CAQQRYSGGLDEKLFF.

This clone was recorded only once. The chain recombines TRBV4-2 with TRBJ1-3; D is uncertain. Germline CDR1 reads LGHNA; CDR2 reads YNFKEQ. The CDR3 is 18 residues long. V was clipped by 5 bases and J by 0 bases, with 20 bases between them. The DNA of the CDR3 is TGTGCCAGCAGCTTGGGTTGGGGTCTCGTCTCCTCTGGAAACACCATATATTTT. Protein product: CASSLGWGLVSSGNTIYF.

The rearrangement uses TRBV2 and TRBJ2-7; 9 bases agree with TRBD2. Germline assignment: CDR1 SNHLY and CDR2 FYNNEI. This CDR3 has 15 amino acids. The trim removed 9 bases at V and 4 bases at J, leaving 13 bases unmatched. CDR3: CASSGGLAGLYEQYF. CDR3 nucleotide sequence: TGTGCCAGTAGCGGGGGTCTAGCGGGCTTATACGAGCAGTACTTC.

V is TRBV14 and J is TRBJ2-1; D is unclear. The germline V gene has CDR1 SGHDN and CDR2 FVKESK. The CDR3 contains 17 residues. Trimming took off 1 base at V and 9 bases at J, with 22 bases between the two ends. CDR3 coding DNA: TGTGCCAGCAGCCAAGTGGCCGAACAGAGATGGGCTGGTGAGCAGTTCTTC. It yields the protein CASSQVAEQRWAGEQFF.

The rearrangement links TRBV19 to TRBJ1-2, with 8 bases identical to TRBD1. V dropped 4 bases and J dropped 3; count of bases not matched to a gene: 4. The CDR3 contains 14 residues. The germline CDR1 and CDR2 sequences are LNHDA and SQIVND (reference sequence). CDR3 coding DNA: TGTGCCAGTAGTACTCCGGGACAGGACTATGGCTACACCTTC. This encodes CASSTPGQDYGYTF.

This rearrangement joins TRBV4-2 to TRBJ2-2; 14 nucleotides agree with TRBD2. CDR3 size: 17 residues. Germline CDR1 is LGHNA and CDR2 is YNFKEQ. With V trimmed by 6 bases and J by 5 bases, 8 bases remained unmatched. This CDR3 reads CASRATSGRAGTGELFF. CDR3 in DNA: TGTGCCAGCAGGGCGACTAGCGGGAGGGCGGGAACCGGGGAGCTGTTTTTT.

The genes are TRBV4-2 and TRBJ2-7; D call uncertain. V was trimmed by 1 base and J by 0 bases, leaving 10 bases between them. The CDR3 covers 15 residues. Looked up from germline, CDR1 is LGHNA and CDR2 is YNFKEQ. The CDR3 loop is CASSQGGLSSYEQYF. CDR3 DNA sequence: TGTGCCAGCAGCCAAGGGGGTCTCAGCTCCTACGAGCAGTACTTC.

The rearrangement links TRBV5-4 to TRBJ1-2; D gene unclear. V lost 2 bases, J lost 3 bases, and 17 bases lay in between. The CDR3 covers 16 residues. CDR1 and CDR2 from the germline V gene are SGHNT and YYREEE (reference sequence). CDR3 amino acids: CASSFIITQEYYGYTF. CDR3 DNA: TGTGCCAGCAGCTTTATAATAACCCAGGAGTACTATGGCTACACCTTC.

The chain is built from TRBV4-1 and TRBJ1-3; D remains unclear. The V end was cut by 1 base, the J end by 0 bases, with 16 bases between. The germline gives CDR1 MGHRA, CDR2 YSYEKL. This CDR3 spans 18 amino acids. CDR3 DNA: TGCGCCAGCAGCCAAGTGACCCTTGTTCGTTACTCTGGAAACACCATATATTTT. Residues: CASSQVTLVRYSGNTIYF.

The chain combines TRBV5-1 with TRBJ2-5; 8 nucleotides agree with TRBD2. Germline CDR1 reads SGHRS; CDR2 reads YFSETQ. The ends lost 2 bases at V and 5 bases at J; junction bases unmatched: 11. The CDR3 length is 16 residues. The CDR3 protein is CASSFQPGLGGETQYF. DNA for the CDR3: TGCGCCAGCAGCTTCCAACCGGGACTAGGAGGGGAGACCCAGTACTTC.

The chain is built from TRBV21-1 and TRBJ2-1; TRBD2 is the table's D call, not checked against the DNA. TRBV21-1 is a documented pseudogene. This CDR3 region has 19 residues. The CDR3 region has the DNA TGTGCCAGCAGCTGGGCGAGTCGACAGCGGGACGCTTTCTACAATGAGCAGTTCTTC. Its protein is CASSWASRQRDAFYNEQFF.

V gene TRBV30 combines with J gene TRBJ2-1; no clear D. V lost 2 bases and J lost 1, with 3 bases in between. The CDR3 contains 12 residues. Per the germline V gene, CDR1 is GTSNPN and CDR2 is SVGIG (reference sequence). The CDR3 region is CAWSSSYNEQFF. The CDR3, as DNA: TGTGCCTGGAGTTCGTCCTACAATGAGCAGTTCTTC.

This chain links TRBV13 with TRBJ2-6; 7 bases map to TRBD2. Looked up from germline, CDR1 is PRHDT and CDR2 is FYEKMQ (reference sequence). V shed 5 bases, J shed 1 base, and the junction held 11 bases outside the gene matches. This CDR3 contains 18 residues. The CDR3 bases are TGTGCCAGCAGCCGGGAGGTAGGGCCAAGATCTGGGGCCAACGTCCTGACTTTC. Amino acid sequence: CASSREVGPRSGANVLTF.

V is TRBV7-3 and J is TRBJ2-1, with D perhaps assigned TRBD1 or TRBD2 (5 bases each). CDR1 is SGHTA and CDR2 is FQGTGA in the germline V gene. The CDR3 length is 15 residues. V shed 1 base and J shed 5 bases, with 12 bases lying between them. As DNA, the CDR3 is TGTGCCAGCAGCTTAAATCCCCGAGGGGACAATGAGCAGTTCTTC. It translates to CASSLNPRGDNEQFF. Complete variable domain (other parts from reference TRBV7-3 and TRBJ2-1): GAGVSQTPSNKVTEKGKYVELRCDPISGHTALYWYRQSLGQGPEFLIYFQGTGAADDSGLPNDRFFAVRPEGSVSTLKIQRTERGDSAVYLCASSLNPRGDNEQFFGPGTRLTVL.

The rearrangement uses TRBV7-9 and TRBJ2-7; 8 nucleotides match TRBD2. This CDR3 is built from 15 residues. Germline CDR1 SEHNR, CDR2 FQNEAQ (reference sequence). The junction had 13 bases not matched to a gene; V was cut back by 8 bases and J by 4 bases. The CDR3 DNA is TGTGCCAGCGCGCGGATAGCAGCGGGGGAATACGAGCAGTACTTC. This codes for CASARIAAGEYEQYF.

This rearrangement joins TRBV5-1 to TRBJ2-4; the D is unclear. V dropped 0 bases and J dropped 0 bases, with 13 bases sitting between them. The CDR3 is 17 residues long. Germline V gene data show CDR1 as SGHRS and CDR2 as YFSETQ. CDR3: CASSLGPVAIAKNIQYF. The CDR3 region has the DNA TGCGCCAGCAGCTTGGGCCCCGTTGCAATAGCCAAAAACATTCAGTACTTC. The whole variable domain, filled in from reference TRBV5-1 and TRBJ2-4, reads KAGVTQTPRYLIKTRGQQVTLSCSPISGHRSVSWYQQTPGQGLQFLFEYFSETQRNKGNFPGRFSGRQFSNSRSEMNVSTLELGDSALYLCASSLGPVAIAKNIQYFGAGTRLSVL.

The table lists this clone with a count of one. This rearrangement joins TRBV5-4 to TRBJ2-2, with D possibly being TRBD1 (6 bases). Germline V lookup: CDR1 SGHNT, CDR2 YYREEE (reference sequence). The V gene lost 4 bases and the J gene lost 1 base, with 11 bases spanning the gap. This CDR3 has 15 residues. CDR3 loop: CASSEGEMNTGELFF. CDR3 nucleotide sequence: TGTGCCAGCAGCGAGGGGGAGATGAACACCGGGGAGCTGTTTTTT.

The chain's CDR3 is CASSLVGPDHSGNTIYF. The CDR3, as DNA: TGCGCCAGCAGCTTGGTAGGTCCGGACCACTCTGGAAACACCATATATTTT. The V call is TRBV5-1, the J call TRBJ1-3, with unresolved D. The CDR3 contains 17 residues. CDR1 SGHRS and CDR2 YFSETQ come from the germline V gene. Deletions cut 0 bases from V and 0 bases from J, with 13 bases between. The full variable domain, completed using reference TRBV5-1 and TRBJ1-3, is KAGVTQTPRYLIKTRGQQVTLSCSPISGHRSVSWYQQTPGQGLQFLFEYFSETQRNKGNFPGRFSGRQFSNSRSEMNVSTLELGDSALYLCASSLVGPDHSGNTIYFGEGSWLTVV.

The chain recombines TRBV5-4 with TRBJ1-1; the D is unclear. Trimming pared 4 bases from V and 0 bases from J, leaving 16 bases between. The germline gives CDR1 SGHNT, CDR2 YYREEE (reference sequence). This CDR3 has 16 residues. CDR3 bases: TGTGCCAGCAGCGTCGGTCCCCTGGGGATGAACACTGAAGCTTTCTTT. This sequence encodes CASSVGPLGMNTEAFF.